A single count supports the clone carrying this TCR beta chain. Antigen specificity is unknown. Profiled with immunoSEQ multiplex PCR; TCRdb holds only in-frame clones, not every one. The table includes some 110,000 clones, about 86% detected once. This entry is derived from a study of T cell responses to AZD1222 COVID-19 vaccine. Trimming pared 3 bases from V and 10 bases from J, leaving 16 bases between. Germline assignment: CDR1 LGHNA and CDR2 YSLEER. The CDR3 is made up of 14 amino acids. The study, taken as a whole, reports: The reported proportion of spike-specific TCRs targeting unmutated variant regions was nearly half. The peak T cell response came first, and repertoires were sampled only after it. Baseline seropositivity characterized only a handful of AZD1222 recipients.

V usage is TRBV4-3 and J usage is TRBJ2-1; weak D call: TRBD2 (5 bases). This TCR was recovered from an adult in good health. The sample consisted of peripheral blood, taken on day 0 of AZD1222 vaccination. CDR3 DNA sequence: TGCGCCAGCAGCCAGACGGGAAAGTGGGTCGAGCAGTTCTTC. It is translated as CASSQTGKWVEQFF.